The entry below describes one T cell receptor beta chain. This clonotype was observed a few times. This receptor's antigen is unknown. No quality values exist for individual bases; no much larger clone is one base distant. These data come from a study of regulatory T cells in long-lasting Graves disease (dated by TCRdb to about 2021). Describing the broader study: Persistent Graves' disease meant more than 5 years of antithyroid drug treatment with TSH receptor autoantibodies that stayed positive. A total of around 35 samples underwent TCR sequencing, from 13 patients with persistent Graves' disease and 20 or so patients with newly diagnosed Graves' disease. This study used TCR sequencing and RNA sequencing of peripheral blood to compare persistent Graves' disease patients against newly diagnosed Graves' disease patients. In the clinical cohort, patients with persistent Graves' disease had used antithyroid drugs for an average of around ten years. The study was registered as a clinical trial and conducted in China. Results the study describes overall, beyond this receptor: As a limitation, the authors acknowledged that the small sample size may reduce accuracy. Only the TCR beta chain was sequenced and analyzed. More public clonotypes were shared among persistent patients (roughly 2,700) than among newly diagnosed patients (roughly 1,000). Peripheral blood alone was examined, since thyroid tissue, which constituted the primary lesion, could not be accessed. Persistent disease showed preferential use of TRBV28, TRBJ1-2 and TRBJ2-5, whereas newly diagnosed disease favored TRBV20-1 and TRBJ2-1. Persistent Graves' disease patients showed lower TCR Shannon entropy and fewer highly expanded clones than newly diagnosed patients, suggesting clonal expansion.

This specimen's time point label, interpreted: persistent/refractory GD, antithyroid drugs over 5 years with positive TRAb. RNA was extracted from PBMCs in TRIzol for both TCR sequencing and RNA sequencing. Graves' disease was diagnosed according to American Thyroid Association guidelines. Patients for the study were recruited at an endocrinology department in Xi'an, China. Each patient gave about 9.1 milliliters of peripheral blood, collected in an EDTA anticoagulant tube. PBMCs were isolated by Ficoll Paque Plus density gradient separation without further T cell sorting. An Agilent 2100 Bioanalyzer and agarose gel were used to check RNA quality, while a NanoDrop 2000 measured RNA concentration. The germline V gene encodes CDR1 LNHDA and CDR2 SQIVND (reference sequence). Relative to germline, V is 1 base shorter and J is 8 bases shorter, with 14 bases between their ends. CDR3 length: 14 amino acids, cysteine to phenylalanine. The kept DNA is CDR3 alone, 42 bases in frame from the first base.

To prepare the library, multiplex PCR was applied. Sequencing instrument: Illumina HiSeq 4000. iRepertoire HTBI primers and Arm-PCR amplification of CDR3 regions were used to construct TCR beta libraries. Before sequencing, the PCR products underwent gel purification. The published analysis was carried out like this. A total of 62 TRBV and 14 TRBJ segments were identified across samples and were used for gene usage analysis of CDR3 amino acid clonotypes. Filtered high-quality paired reads were merged into contigs using COPE and FqMerger. Contigs were aligned with BLAST to IMGT TRBV, TRBD and TRBJ reference genes, and CDR3 was defined per IMGT. Highly expanded clones were defined as clonotypes with a frequency above 0.1%. Shannon entropy served as the measure of repertoire diversity, while the Gini coefficient captured V-J evenness. A clonotype found in more than one individual was treated as public. TCRdb passed the public sequencing reads through fastp at Q25 and MiXCR, retaining productive beta sequences. CDR3 protein sequences are deduplicated, and each keeps its most common genes and DNA. What appears here as the V and J calls and clone size reflects TCRdb's work, not the paper's. The sample has roughly 300,000 distinct CDR3 sequences on record, less than 20% of them singletons. The ten biggest clones cover roughly 27% of the sample.

Recombination linked TRBV19 to TRBJ1-2; TRBD1 is perhaps the D gene, given 5 matching bases. This sequence was found in a female donor with Graves disease. The sequencing used peripheral blood mononuclear cells (PBMCs), collected when the disease was refractory, from a patient treated with antithyroid drugs. The nucleotide sequence is TGTGCCAGTAGTATAGTTTTGAGGGGAGGGGGCTACACCTTC. This translates into CASSIVLRGGGYTF.